These 8 T cell receptor beta chains originate from one sample sequenced in a study of blood T cell repertoires in COVID-19. Clones were sequenced by immunoSEQ multiplex PCR, and TCRdb holds only the in-frame ones, with some missing. This table has about 270,000 clones, 70% to 90% appearing once. The source material was peripheral blood. These TCRs come from a woman between 50 and 59 years old with acute or convalescent COVID-19.

This chain connects TRBV3-1 (or the pseudogene TRBV3-2) to TRBJ2-7; TRBD2 matches 10 bases. V was clipped by 2 bases and J by 3 bases; unmatched bases: 1. The CDR3 spans 14 residues. CDR1 and CDR2 from the germline V gene are LGHDT and YNNKEL (reference sequence). CDR3 in DNA: TGTGCCAGCAGCCAAACTAGCGGGAACTACGAGCAGTACTTC. It encodes CASSQTSGNYEQYF.

The gene calls are TRBV2 and TRBJ2-7; maybe TRBD1 (7 bases). Germline V lookup: CDR1 SNHLY, CDR2 FYNNEI. V lost 6 bases and J 0 bases, leaving 12 bases between the germline ends. The CDR3 has 14 amino acids. CDR3 in amino acids: CASSAGQSSYEQYF. The CDR3 DNA is TGTGCCAGCAGCGCGGGACAGAGCTCCTACGAGCAGTACTTC.

This clone was detected only once. The V gene is TRBV9, the J gene TRBJ2-7, with D maybe TRBD2 (8 bases). The CDR3 is made up of 15 amino acids. Germline V gene sequence: CDR1 SGDLS, CDR2 YYNGEE. V lost 4 bases, J lost 5 bases, and 19 bases lay in between. The CDR3 is CASSLAGQSTHEQYF. The DNA of the CDR3 is TGTGCCAGCAGCTTAGCGGGACAGAGCACCCACGAGCAGTACTTC. The full variable domain, with the rest looked up from reference TRBV9 and TRBJ2-7, is DSGVTQTPKHLITATGQRVTLRCSPRSGDLSVYWYQQSLDQGLQFLIQYYNGEERAKGNILERFSAQQFPDLHSELNLSSLELGDSALYFCASSLAGQSTHEQYFGPGTRLTVT.

This chain uses TRBV7-9 with TRBJ1-3, with TRBD1 identical over 8 bases. Germline CDR1 and CDR2: SEHNR and FQNEAQ (reference sequence). V shed 6 bases and J 0 bases; nucleotides not matched to a gene: 4. The CDR3 loop spans 15 amino acids. Here the CDR3 DNA reads TGTGCCAGCAGTCGGACAGGGACCTCTGGAAACACCATATATTTT. It codes for CASSRTGTSGNTIYF.

With regard to this clone: The sample contains more than one DNA sequence encoding this CDR3. CDR3 nucleotide sequence: TGTGCCAGTAGTACCCGGACAGGCGTTTATGGCTACACCTTC. It codes for CASSTRTGVYGYTF. The V gene is TRBV19, the J gene TRBJ1-2; TRBD1 aligns across 7 bases. The germline V gene has CDR1 LNHDA and CDR2 SQIVND (reference sequence). The V segment lost 4 bases and the J segment 5 bases; nucleotides outside the gene matches: 7. The CDR3 consists of 14 residues.

In the case of this clone: This sample also contains other DNA sequences that code for the same CDR3. CDR3 nucleotide sequence: TGTGCCAGCAGCTTATCACGGGACACTGAAGCTTTCTTT. This encodes CASSLSRDTEAFF. The chain recombines TRBV7-9 with TRBJ1-1; D is ambiguous. Germline V gene lookup returns CDR1 SEHNR and CDR2 FQNEAQ (reference sequence). Trimming removed 2 bases at V and 3 bases at J, with 7 bases between. This CDR3 has 13 residues.

The V gene is TRBV5-4, the J gene TRBJ2-5, with 15 positions matching TRBD2. Per germline, CDR1 SGHNT and CDR2 YYREEE (reference sequence). The V gene end was trimmed by 1 base and the J gene end by 5 bases; junction bases not matched to a gene: 3. This CDR3 comprises 16 residues. The CDR3 DNA is TGTGCCAGCAGCTTGAGGACTAGCGGGAGGGGTGAGACCCAGTACTTC. Translating gives CASSLRTSGRGETQYF.

This chain connects TRBV18 to TRBJ2-1; TRBD2 aligns across 13 bases. J gave up 9 bases and V 4 bases, and 18 bases lay outside the gene matches. Looked up from germline, CDR1 is KGHSH and CDR2 is LQKENI. This CDR3 has 19 amino acids. The CDR3 protein is CASSLFPRTSGSSVPEQFF. CDR3 DNA sequence: TGTGCCAGCTCACTATTTCCCCGGACTAGCGGGAGTTCAGTCCCTGAGCAGTTCTTC.